The 7 T cell receptor beta chains listed next were all sequenced from one sample in a study of blood T cell repertoires in COVID-19. The table came from immunoSEQ multiplex PCR; TCRdb's copy has only in-frame clones and leaves some out. The sample shows about 150,000 clones, 70% to 90% of them seen only once. Sequencing was performed on peripheral blood. The receptors shown here come from a man between 60 and 75 years old with active or convalescent COVID-19.

The chain couples TRBV4-1 to TRBJ2-3; a possible D gene is TRBD1 (5 bases). Trimming pared 0 bases from V and 1 base from J, leaving 8 bases between. Germline values: CDR1 MGHRA, CDR2 YSYEKL. The CDR3 spans 15 residues. CDR3: CASSQDGAGTDTQYF. Here the CDR3 DNA reads TGCGCCAGCAGCCAAGATGGGGCTGGCACAGATACGCAGTATTTT.

In its sample, this clone was seen once. The chain is built from TRBV14 and TRBJ1-4; D possibly corresponds to TRBD1 (6 bases). Germline loops: CDR1 SGHDN, CDR2 FVKESK. Trimming pared 4 bases from V and 8 bases from J, leaving 20 bases between. CDR3 length: 16 residues. The CDR3 DNA reads as TGTGCCAGCAGCCGAGATATCCCCAGAGGGGGAGAAAAACTGTTTTTT. It is translated as CASSRDIPRGGEKLFF. Using reference TRBV14 and TRBJ1-4 for the parts outside the CDR3, the full variable domain is EAGVTQFPSHSVIEKGQTVTLRCDPISGHDNLYWYRRVMGKEIKFLLHFVKESKQDESGMPNNRFLAERTGGTYSTLKVQPAELEDSGVYFCASSRDIPRGGEKLFFGSGTQLSVL.

The chain carries TRBV30 and TRBJ2-1; a possible D gene is TRBD2 (5 bases). Germline CDR1 and CDR2: GTSNPN and SVGIG (reference sequence). V dropped 1 base and J dropped 6 bases, with 7 bases sitting between them. The CDR3 is 12 residues long. CDR3 nucleotide sequence: TGTGCCTGGAGTGCTAGCTTCAATGAGCAGTTCTTC. Encoded protein: CAWSASFNEQFF.

The chain links TRBV4-3 to TRBJ2-7; 8 bases are a match to TRBD2. Germline V gene lookup returns CDR1 LGHNA and CDR2 YSLEER. The CDR3 runs to 15 residues. V gave up 1 base and J gave up 0 bases; unmatched junction bases: 2. CDR3 DNA sequence: TGCGCCAGCAGCCAAGTACTAGCGGCCTCCTACGAGCAGTACTTC. This gives the protein CASSQVLAASYEQYF.

The rearrangement uses TRBV19 and TRBJ1-6; D gene ambiguous. From germline, CDR1 is LNHDA and CDR2 SQIVND (reference sequence). V gave up 5 bases and J gave up 7 bases, with 15 bases separating them. This CDR3 contains 15 residues. The CDR3 loop is CASSESFAGNSPLHF. The DNA of the CDR3 is TGTGCCAGTAGTGAATCCTTTGCAGGAAATTCACCCCTCCACTTT.

This clone was observed a single time. The chain has TRBV9 and TRBJ2-3, with TRBD2 matching 8 bases. The CDR3 length is 19 residues. Germline CDR1 and CDR2: SGDLS and YYNGEE. With 4 bases clipped from V and 2 bases from J, the junction kept 18 bases outside the gene matches. CDR3 region: CASSPTARSGALTTDTQYF. CDR3 DNA sequence: TGTGCCAGCAGCCCCACAGCCCGTAGCGGGGCCCTAACCACAGATACGCAGTATTTT. The complete variable domain, with remaining parts taken from reference TRBV9 and TRBJ2-3, reads DSGVTQTPKHLITATGQRVTLRCSPRSGDLSVYWYQQSLDQGLQFLIQYYNGEERAKGNILERFSAQQFPDLHSELNLSSLELGDSALYFCASSPTARSGALTTDTQYFGPGTRLTVL.

This clone was counted a few times. CDR3 in DNA: TGTGCCAGTACAAGACAGGGGGTATCCGGAAACACCATATATTTT. Protein: CASTRQGVSGNTIYF. The chain employs TRBV19 and TRBJ1-3; 9 positions agree with TRBD1. The CDR3 sequence is 15 residues long. V dropped 7 bases and J dropped 4; count of bases not matched to a gene: 8. Germline V gene lookup returns CDR1 LNHDA and CDR2 SQIVND (reference sequence).